These T cell receptor beta chains were read from a single sample in a study of early stage breast cancer tumors. The repertoire was sequenced with immunoSEQ multiplex PCR; TCRdb's copy has only in-frame clones and lacks some. Of about 28,000 clones in the sample, less than 85% were seen once. The sequenced sample consisted of blood. The receptors were sampled from a person aged 55 to 70 with breast cancer. Each CDR3 is given with its conserved first and last residue. D genes are given only for firm matches. Rows give clone size only sometimes, using once, few, many, or a class for an expanded clone.

abundance,d_gene,v_gene,j_gene,CDR3nt,CDR3aa
NA,TRBD2,TRBV19,TRBJ2-2,TGTGCCAGTCGCGGGACTAGCGGCACCGGGGAGCTGTTTTTT,CASRGTSGTGELFF
NA,TRBD2,TRBV29-1,TRBJ2-3,TGCAGCGGGAGGGGACTAGCGTCGAGCACAGATACGCAGTATTTT,CSGRGLASSTDTQYF
NA,NA,TRBV29-1,TRBJ2-4,TGCAGCGTTGAGCAGGCCCAGGGAAACATTCAGTACTTC,CSVEQAQGNIQYF
medium-sized,NA,TRBV6-1,TRBJ1-4,TGTGCCAGCAGTGAAGGCCCTCAGGGATCAACTAATGAAAAACTGTTTTTT,CASSEGPQGSTNEKLFF
few,TRBD2,TRBV6-4,TRBJ2-3,TGTGCCAGCAGTGACTCGGCGGGGGGGAGCACAGATACGCAGTATTTT,CASSDSAGGSTDTQYF
NA,NA,TRBV7-9,TRBJ2-3,TGTGCCAGCAGCTTCACAGCCACAGATACGCAGTATTTT,CASSFTATDTQYF
few,NA,TRBV18,TRBJ2-1,TGTGCCAGCTCACCATGGGGCGGGATGGTCAATGAGCAGTTCTTC,CASSPWGGMVNEQFF
NA,TRBD2,TRBV6-1,TRBJ2-5,TGTGCCAGCAGACCAGGGACTACCTCAGGGGAGACCCAGTACTTC,CASRPGTTSGETQYF
once,NA,TRBV18,TRBJ1-5,TGTGCCAGCTCGACAGATAGCAATCAGCCCCAGCATTTT,CASSTDSNQPQHF
NA,TRBD1,TRBV7-9,TRBJ2-7,TGTGCCAGCAGCTGGGACAGGGGTAACTCCTACGAGCAGTACTTC,CASSWDRGNSYEQYF
NA,NA,TRBV21-1,TRBJ2-7,TGTGCCAGCAGCATCCCGGGACAGGGTGTCGAGCAGTACTTC,CASSIPGQGVEQYF
NA,NA,TRBV7-2,TRBJ1-2,TGTGCCAGCAGCTTAGTCTCGGGGCAGGGGATAGGCTACACCTTC,CASSLVSGQGIGYTF
NA,NA,TRBV27,TRBJ2-7,TGTGCCAGCAGTTTATCACCGTTCGGGACAAACGCCTACGAGCAGTACTTC,CASSLSPFGTNAYEQYF
NA,TRBD1,TRBV6-6,TRBJ2-7,TGTGCCAGCAGCCAGGGACAGGGCCCGGACTACGAGCAGTACTTC,CASSQGQGPDYEQYF
NA,NA,TRBV29-1,TRBJ2-3,TGCAGCGTTGTGCCTATTCCAATCACAGATACGCAGTATTTT,CSVVPIPITDTQYF
NA,TRBD1,TRBV19,TRBJ2-7,TGTGCCAGTAGGAGCGGACAGGGGGCGATTTACGAGCAGTACTTC,CASRSGQGAIYEQYF
NA,TRBD2,TRBV6-5,TRBJ2-2,TGTGCCAGCAGTCTACTAGCGGCCGGGGAGCTGTTTTTT,CASSLLAAGELFF
NA,NA,TRBV4-3,TRBJ1-1,TGCGCCAGCAGCCAAGATGGGGCAGGGAACACTGAAGCTTTCTTT,CASSQDGAGNTEAFF
NA,NA,TRBV10-2,TRBJ2-1,TGCGCCAGCGGCGTTCCTAGAGGATTCGACAATGAGCAGTTCTTC,CASGVPRGFDNEQFF
few,NA,TRBV10-2,TRBJ1-1,TGCGCCAGCACGTCAGGCAGGGAGGTCACTGAAGCTTTCTTT,CASTSGREVTEAFF
NA,NA,TRBV30,TRBJ1-5,TGTGCCTGGAGTCCCCGGGACAATCAGCCCCAGCATTTT,CAWSPRDNQPQHF
NA,TRBD1,TRBV5-5,TRBJ1-2,TGTGCCAGCAGCTTGGGCGGGACAGACCTCTTAGGGTATGGCTACACCTTC,CASSLGGTDLLGYGYTF
NA,TRBD1,TRBV29-1,TRBJ1-2,TGCAGCGTTGGGGGACAGGGCAATGGCTACACCTTC,CSVGGQGNGYTF
NA,TRBD1,TRBV5-6,TRBJ2-4,TGTGCCAGCAGCACGGACAGGGCGGAGGGGAACATTCAGTACTTC,CASSTDRAEGNIQYF
NA,TRBD1,TRBV5-1,TRBJ2-2,TGCGCCAGCAGCCGGGACAGCACAGGGGGGGAGCTGTTTTTT,CASSRDSTGGELFF
NA,TRBD2,TRBV29-1,TRBJ2-5,TGCAGCGTTTTGGGGGGGGGAGAGACCCAGTACTTC,CSVLGGGETQYF
once,TRBD1,TRBV5-8,TRBJ1-4,TGTGCCAGCAGCTTCGGGACAGCGAATGAAAAACTGTTTTTT,CASSFGTANEKLFF
once,TRBD1,TRBV11-3,TRBJ2-1,TGTGCCAGCAGCCCCGAGGCAGGGGGCTACAATGAGCAGTTCTTC,CASSPEAGGYNEQFF